A selection of T cell receptor beta chains follows, all from one sample in a study of blood T cell repertoires in COVID-19. Sequencing was performed with immunoSEQ multiplex PCR; in TCRdb, only in-frame clones are kept and a portion is missing. The sample contains approximately 96,000 clones, around nine tenths of which appear only once. Input material: peripheral blood. Source of these receptors: a man aged 55 to 70 with acute or convalescent COVID-19. Each CDR3 is given with its conserved first and last residue. D genes are given only for firm matches. Clone size is stated in some rows and not others, as once, few, many or a class when expanded.

abundance,v_gene,j_gene,d_gene,CDR3nt,CDR3aa
-,TRBV27,TRBJ2-7,TRBD2,TGTGCCAGCAGTTTATCGACTAGCGGACCCTACGAGCAGTACTTC,CASSLSTSGPYEQYF
-,TRBV11-2,TRBJ1-1,-,TGTGCCAGCAGCTTAGTTTTCAGAAGAACTGAAGCTTTCTTT,CASSLVFRRTEAFF
few,TRBV6-5,TRBJ2-7,-,TGTGCCAGCAGTTACGGCGGATTTCCCTACGAGCAGTACTTC,CASSYGGFPYEQYF
-,TRBV7-9,TRBJ2-1,-,TGTGCCAGCAGCAGCGCGCAATCCTACAATGAGCAGTTCTTC,CASSSAQSYNEQFF
once,TRBV20-1,TRBJ2-5,TRBD2,TGCAGTGCTAGTACTAGCGAGCTGAGTGGGGAGACCCAGTACTTC,CSASTSELSGETQYF
-,TRBV7-3,TRBJ2-1,TRBD2,TGTGCCAGCAGCCAAGCCGGGACTAGCGTCAATGAGCAGTTCTTC,CASSQAGTSVNEQFF
-,TRBV7-6,TRBJ1-3,-,TGTGCCAGCAGCTCCAGGGCGGGGGGCGCCGGGAACACCATATATTTT,CASSSRAGGAGNTIYF
-,TRBV10-3,TRBJ2-1,TRBD2,TGTGCCATCAGTGGTGGACTAGTTTCCTACAATGAGCAGTTCTTC,CAISGGLVSYNEQFF
-,TRBV19,TRBJ1-3,-,TGTGCCAGTAGTCTGGGGGCGCGTGGAAACACCATATATTTT,CASSLGARGNTIYF
-,TRBV30,TRBJ1-6,-,TGTGCCTGGACACAGGCGGATTCACCCCTCCACTTT,CAWTQADSPLHF
-,TRBV19,TRBJ1-2,TRBD1,TGTGCCAGTACCAGCACAGGGGGCGCCAACTATGGCTACACCTTC,CASTSTGGANYGYTF
-,TRBV2,TRBJ2-3,TRBD2,TGTGCCAGCAGTGAACGGCTAGCGGGCACAGATACGCAGTATTTT,CASSERLAGTDTQYF
-,TRBV11-2,TRBJ2-7,-,TGTGCCAGCAGCTTAGCGGGAGACCCAGGATACTACGAGCAGTACTTC,CASSLAGDPGYYEQYF
-,TRBV4-3,TRBJ2-1,-,TGCGCCAGCAGCCCCGACAACTACAATGAGCAGTTCTTC,CASSPDNYNEQFF
-,TRBV5-4,TRBJ2-3,TRBD2,TGTGCCAGCAGCTTGAAGACTAGCGGGAGAGGTATAGATACGCAGTATTTT,CASSLKTSGRGIDTQYF
-,TRBV27,TRBJ2-3,TRBD2,TGTGCCAGCAGTTTACAGCGGGAGGTGCCACGCACAGATACGCAGTATTTT,CASSLQREVPRTDTQYF
-,TRBV6-1,TRBJ2-5,-,TGTGCCAGCAGTGAATTAATGGGGACACAAGAGACCCAGTACTTC,CASSELMGTQETQYF
-,TRBV10-1,TRBJ2-3,TRBD2,TGCGCCAGCAGTCCCTACGGACTAGCGGGTAGCACAGATACGCAGTATTTT,CASSPYGLAGSTDTQYF
few,TRBV18,TRBJ1-4,TRBD1,TGTGCCAGCTCACCGGTCGGGACAGGGGCCCCTCCGGATGAAAAACTGTTTTTT,CASSPVGTGAPPDEKLFF
once,TRBV7-7,TRBJ2-7,TRBD1,TGTGCTAGCAGCTTGGGACAGGGGGCGTACGAGCAGTACTTC,CASSLGQGAYEQYF
once,TRBV19,TRBJ2-3,-,TGTGCCAGTAGGTGGCGGGACACAGATACGCAGTATTTT,CASRWRDTDTQYF
-,TRBV5-1,TRBJ2-2,-,TGCGCCAGCAGCTTGGATCGGGTTAGCACCGGGGAGCTGTTTTTT,CASSLDRVSTGELFF
few,TRBV19,TRBJ2-1,TRBD2,TGTGCCAGTACCACCCTGGGGGGGAGCGAGGAGCAGTTCTTC,CASTTLGGSEEQFF
-,TRBV4-2,TRBJ1-5,-,TGTGCCAGCAGCCAGGACAGTAATCAGCCCCAGCATTTT,CASSQDSNQPQHF
few,TRBV7-2,TRBJ2-7,-,TGTGCCAGCAGCTTAGAGCCCGGAGACTACGAGCAGTACTTC,CASSLEPGDYEQYF
once,TRBV25-1,TRBJ1-5,TRBD1,TGTGCCAGCAGTTCTGACAGGGGGAGCAATCAGCCCCAGCATTTT,CASSSDRGSNQPQHF
-,TRBV7-8,TRBJ2-1,-,TGTGCCAGCAGCTTAAACAGCAACAATGAGCAGTTCTTC,CASSLNSNNEQFF
once,TRBV11-2,TRBJ2-1,TRBD1,TGTGCCAGCAGCTCCTCAACCGGGACAGGGTACAATGAGCAGTTCTTC,CASSSSTGTGYNEQFF
-,TRBV12-3/TRBV12-4,TRBJ1-3,-,TGTGCCAGTACTTTCTTTTCTGGAAACACCATATATTTT,CASTFFSGNTIYF
-,TRBV11-2,TRBJ2-5,TRBD1,TGTGCCAGCAAGGGGGCAGCGCAAGTCCAGTACTTC,CASKGAAQVQYF
-,TRBV7-2,TRBJ2-7,TRBD1,TGTGCCAGCAGCTTATGGACAGGCGTAACCTACGAGCAGTACTTC,CASSLWTGVTYEQYF
-,TRBV11-2,TRBJ2-1,-,TGTGCCAGCAGCTTAGATCCCGGGAATGAGCAGTTCTTC,CASSLDPGNEQFF
-,TRBV5-1,TRBJ2-5,-,TGCGCCAGCAGACCCGGGGTCGGGGAGACCCAGTACTTC,CASRPGVGETQYF
-,TRBV12-1,TRBJ1-1,-,TGTGCCAGCAGCCCTCGGACAGGGGACACTGAAGCTTTCTTT,CASSPRTGDTEAFF
-,TRBV7-2,TRBJ2-1,-,TGTGCCAGCAGCTTAGCCTCGGATAGCGGCCCGGGGCAGTTCTTC,CASSLASDSGPGQFF